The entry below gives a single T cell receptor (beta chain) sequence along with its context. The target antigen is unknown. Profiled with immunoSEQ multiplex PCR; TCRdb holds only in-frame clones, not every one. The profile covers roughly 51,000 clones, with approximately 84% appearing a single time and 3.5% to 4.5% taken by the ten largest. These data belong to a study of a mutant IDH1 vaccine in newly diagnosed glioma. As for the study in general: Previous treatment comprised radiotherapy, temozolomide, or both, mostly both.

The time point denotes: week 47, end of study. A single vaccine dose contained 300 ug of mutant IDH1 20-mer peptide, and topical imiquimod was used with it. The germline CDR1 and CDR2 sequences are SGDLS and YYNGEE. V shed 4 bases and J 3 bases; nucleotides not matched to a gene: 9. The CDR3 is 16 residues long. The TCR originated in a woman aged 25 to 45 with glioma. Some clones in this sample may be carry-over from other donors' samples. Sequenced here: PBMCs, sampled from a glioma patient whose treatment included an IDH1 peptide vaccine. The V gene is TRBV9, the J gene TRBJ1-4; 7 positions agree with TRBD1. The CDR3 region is CASSNTQTGSNEKLFF. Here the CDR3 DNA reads TGTGCCAGCAGCAACACACAGACAGGGTCTAATGAAAAACTGTTTTTT.